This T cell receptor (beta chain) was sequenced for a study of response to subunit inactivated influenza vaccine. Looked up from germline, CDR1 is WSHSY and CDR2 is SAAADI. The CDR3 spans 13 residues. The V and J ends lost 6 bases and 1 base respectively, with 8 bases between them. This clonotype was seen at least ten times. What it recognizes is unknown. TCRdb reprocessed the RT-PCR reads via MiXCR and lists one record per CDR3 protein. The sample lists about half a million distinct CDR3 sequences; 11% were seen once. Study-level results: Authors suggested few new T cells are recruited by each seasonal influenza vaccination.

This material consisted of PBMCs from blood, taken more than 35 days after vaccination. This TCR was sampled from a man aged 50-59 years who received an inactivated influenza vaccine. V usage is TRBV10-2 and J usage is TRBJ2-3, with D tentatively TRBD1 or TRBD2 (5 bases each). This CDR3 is CASRGVGTDTQYF. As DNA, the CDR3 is TGCGCCAGCAGGGGGGTGGGCACAGATACGCAGTATTTT.